The 10 T cell receptor beta chains below come from one sample, sequenced in a study of CD8 T cells in ankylosing spondylitis. A single record per CDR3 protein comes from TCRdb applying MiXCR to the 5' RACE reads. The data show about 27,000 distinct CDR3 sequences, with over 7% seen just once and around 30% held by the top ten. Sequenced sample: blood. These receptors were obtained from a male donor with ankylosing spondylitis or in good health (not recorded which).

This clonotype appeared a few times. The CDR3 loop reads CASSSQGETEAFF. The CDR3 nucleotides read TGTGCCAGCAGCTCACAGGGGGAGACTGAAGCTTTCTTT. The chain uses TRBV7-8 and TRBJ1-1, with 8 bases lining up with TRBD1. CDR1 is SGHVS, CDR2 FQNEAQ, per germline. This CDR3 is 13 amino acids long. Trimming removed 4 bases from V and 5 bases from J; junction bases left unmatched: 3.

This clonotype was seen only a few times. The chain uses TRBV28 and TRBJ2-5; a weak D match, TRBD2 (5 bases). This CDR3 contains 15 residues. Per the germline V gene, CDR1 is MDHEN and CDR2 is SYDVKM. Trimming pared 5 bases from V and 6 bases from J, leaving 19 bases between. CDR3 nucleotide sequence: TGTGCCAGCAGTCCACTCCCGGGGATGGTGAAGACCCAGTACTTC. This encodes CASSPLPGMVKTQYF.

At least ten counts were recorded for this clonotype. The chain links TRBV20-1 to TRBJ1-2; D is ambiguous. CDR1 and CDR2 from the germline V gene are DFQATT and SNEGSKA (reference sequence). Trimming stripped 4 bases from V and 4 bases from J, with 10 bases between. The CDR3 contains 12 residues. CDR3 bases: TGCAGTGCTAAGCCACAGAGCTATGGCTACACCTTC. Encoded protein: CSAKPQSYGYTF.

The chain links TRBV20-1 to TRBJ2-5, with D tentatively TRBD1 (5 bases). Per the germline V gene, CDR1 is DFQATT and CDR2 is SNEGSKA (reference sequence). V was shortened by 6 bases and J by 5 bases, with 16 bases between the two germline ends. The CDR3 spans 13 residues. The CDR3 spells CSAPRRGHETQYF. CDR3 coding DNA: TGCAGTGCCCCTCGAAGGGGCCATGAGACCCAGTACTTC.

This clonotype was counted ten times or more. The chain combines TRBV10-3 with TRBJ1-2; D is possibly TRBD1 (5 bases). In germline, CDR1 is ENHRY, CDR2 SYGVKD. Trimming stripped 0 bases from V and 8 bases from J, with 7 bases between. This CDR3 comprises 12 residues. DNA for the CDR3: TGTGCCATCAGTGAGTCCAGGGTCGGCTACACCTTC. Translation: CAISESRVGYTF.

This clonotype was detected ten times or more. The rearrangement joins TRBV3-1 to TRBJ1-4, with D perhaps TRBD1 (6 bases). V lost 4 bases to trimming and J lost 6 bases, with 12 bases between them. Germline V CDR1 and CDR2: LGHDT, YNNKEL (reference sequence). The CDR3 length is 14 residues. CDR3 protein: CASSPRGGDEKLFF. The CDR3 DNA is TGTGCCAGCAGCCCCCGGGGGGGCGATGAAAAACTGTTTTTT.

The CDR3 loop reads CASSLSGLAKHEQFF. The CDR3 nucleotides are TGTGCCAGCAGCTTATCTGGACTAGCGAAGCATGAGCAGTTCTTC. The gene calls are TRBV7-9 and TRBJ2-1; the match to TRBD2 covers 9 bases. Looked up from germline, CDR1 is SEHNR and CDR2 is FQNEAQ (reference sequence). Germline trimming cut 2 bases from V and 8 bases from J; bases unmatched to any gene: 7. This CDR3 is built from 15 residues.

The rearrangement links TRBV4-3 to TRBJ1-1, with D tentatively TRBD1 (5 bases). V gave up 0 bases and J gave up 6 bases, with 14 bases separating them. CDR1 and CDR2 (germline): LGHNA, YSLEER. The CDR3 loop spans 15 amino acids. In nucleotides, the CDR3 is TGCGCCAGCAGCCAAGATGGGGCCTCGGGAGCTGAAGCTTTCTTT. Translated: CASSQDGASGAEAFF.

This clonotype was found a few times. The chain uses TRBV20-1 and TRBJ2-4; 12 positions agree with TRBD2. The CDR3 is 14 residues long. The J segment lost 6 bases and the V segment lost 6 bases, leaving 6 bases of the junction unmatched. Germline V gives CDR1 DFQATT, CDR2 SNEGSKA (reference sequence). CDR3 amino acids: CSAASGGALNIQYF. In DNA, the CDR3 is TGCAGTGCGGCTAGCGGGGGGGCCCTAAACATTCAGTACTTC.

The V gene is TRBV12-3 or TRBV12-4, the J gene TRBJ2-6; D unclear. CDR3 length: 13 residues. With 9 bases removed from V and 0 bases from J, the gap between germline ends came to 6 bases. CDR3 sequence reads: CASSSSGANVLTF. Here the CDR3 DNA reads TGTGCCAGTTCCAGCTCTGGGGCCAACGTCCTGACTTTC.